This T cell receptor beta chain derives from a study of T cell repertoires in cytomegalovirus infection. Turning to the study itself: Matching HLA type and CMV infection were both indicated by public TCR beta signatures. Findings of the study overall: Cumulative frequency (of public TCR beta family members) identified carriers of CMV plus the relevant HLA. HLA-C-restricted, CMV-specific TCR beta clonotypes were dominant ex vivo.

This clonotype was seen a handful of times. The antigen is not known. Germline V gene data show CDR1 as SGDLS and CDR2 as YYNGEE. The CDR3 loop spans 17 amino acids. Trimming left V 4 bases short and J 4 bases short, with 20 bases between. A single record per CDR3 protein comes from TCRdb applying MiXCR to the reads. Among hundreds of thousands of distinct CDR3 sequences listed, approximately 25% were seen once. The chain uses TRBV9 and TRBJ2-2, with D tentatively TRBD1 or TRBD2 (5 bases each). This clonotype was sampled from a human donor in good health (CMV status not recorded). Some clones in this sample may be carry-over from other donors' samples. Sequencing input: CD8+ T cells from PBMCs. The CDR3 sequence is CASSSSVNSGGTGELFF. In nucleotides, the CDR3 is TGTGCCAGCAGCTCCAGTGTGAACTCTGGGGGCACCGGGGAGCTGTTTTTT.